This entry lists 16 T cell receptor beta chains sequenced from one sample in a study of CD8+ T cells in alopecia areata. RNA was isolated and reverse transcribed to cDNA, the sequencing template. Clones were read by immunoSEQ multiplex PCR, and TCRdb kept only the in-frame ones, dropping some. Seen here are some 240,000 clones, more than 45% observed once, and the top ten hold around 1.4%. Treatment described: oral pan-JAK inhibitor, 5-10 mg twice daily. The source was CD4+ T cells sorted from blood, collected at week 4, from a patient treated with tofacitinib. The receptors originated from a human donor with alopecia areata.

This clone appeared a few times. The genes are TRBV5-6 and TRBJ2-7, with 7 bases that match TRBD2. CDR3 size: 15 residues. CDR1 is SGHDT and CDR2 is YYEEEE in the germline V gene. V was clipped by 1 base and J by 7 bases; unmatched bases: 11. CDR3 sequence: CASSLKPSAGGEQYF. CDR3 sequence (DNA): TGTGCCAGCAGCTTGAAGCCGTCGGCCGGGGGGGAGCAGTACTTC.

This chain uses TRBV5-1 with TRBJ2-6; 9 bases agree with TRBD1. With 3 bases clipped from V and 2 bases from J, the junction kept 9 bases outside the gene matches. The CDR3 is 18 residues long. CDR1 is SGHRS and CDR2 is YFSETQ in the germline V gene. DNA for the CDR3: TGCGCCAGCAGCTCCACCGGGACAGGGAAGGCTGGGGCCAACGTCCTGACTTTC. Its protein product is CASSSTGTGKAGANVLTF. Together with reference TRBV5-1 and TRBJ2-6, the CDR3 gives the full variable domain: KAGVTQTPRYLIKTRGQQVTLSCSPISGHRSVSWYQQTPGQGLQFLFEYFSETQRNKGNFPGRFSGRQFSNSRSEMNVSTLELGDSALYLCASSSTGTGKAGANVLTFGAGSRLTVL.

The chain uses TRBV29-1 and TRBJ1-1; D may be TRBD1 (6 bases). The CDR3 extends over 14 amino acids. Deletions cut 7 bases from V and 3 bases from J, with 18 bases between. CDR1 is SQVTM and CDR2 is ANQGSEA in the germline V gene. The CDR3: CSATGGGWDTEAFF. CDR3 DNA: TGCAGCGCTACCGGGGGCGGGTGGGACACTGAAGCTTTCTTT. Complete variable domain (other parts from reference TRBV29-1 and TRBJ1-1): SAVISQKPSRDICQRGTSLTIQCQVDSQVTMMFWYRQQPGQSLTLIATANQGSEATYESGFVIDKFPISRPNLTFSTLTVSNMSPEDSSIYLCSATGGGWDTEAFFGQGTRLTVV.

This clone has just a few counts. The chain couples TRBV10-3 to TRBJ2-6; TRBD1 aligns across 8 bases. V lost 10 bases and J lost 0; bases outside the gene matches: 8. CDR1 is ENHRY, CDR2 SYGVKD, per germline. CDR3 length: 16 residues. In DNA, the CDR3 is TGTGCCACCGGGACAGGTGCCCTCTCTGGGGCCAACGTCCTGACTTTC. This sequence encodes CATGTGALSGANVLTF.

The chain links TRBV27 to TRBJ2-7; D is perhaps TRBD1 (6 bases). V gave up 5 bases and J gave up 2 bases, with 25 bases separating them. There are 18 residues in the CDR3. Germline loops: CDR1 MNHEY, CDR2 SMNVEV (reference sequence). The CDR3 DNA follows: TGTGCCAGCAGTGTAAAAAGGGGTGCACAGGGTGGGACCTACGAGCAGTACTTC. Amino acid sequence: CASSVKRGAQGGTYEQYF.

The rearrangement links TRBV20-1 to TRBJ2-3; D call uncertain. The germline V gene has CDR1 DFQATT and CDR2 SNEGSKA (reference sequence). V was cut by 6 bases and J by 2 bases, with 6 bases left in between. The CDR3 length is 11 residues. CDR3 residues: CSADITDTQYF. The CDR3, as DNA: TGCAGTGCAGACATCACAGATACGCAGTATTTT.

The chain employs TRBV19 and TRBJ2-2; 9 bases agree with TRBD2. Per the germline V gene, CDR1 is LNHDA and CDR2 is SQIVND (reference sequence). V trimming: 5 bases; J trimming: 6 bases; junction bases outside the gene matches: 10. The CDR3 has 16 residues. The CDR3 DNA sequence: TGTGCCAGTAGTCTACCGGGACTAGCCTTTTCCGGGGAGCTGTTTTTT. Encoded protein: CASSLPGLAFSGELFF.

This clone was picked up a small number of times. The chain uses TRBV10-1 and TRBJ2-7, with TRBD1 matching over 9 bases. CDR1 and CDR2 (germline): WNHNN, SYGVQD (reference sequence). This CDR3 comprises 14 residues. The junction had 6 bases not matched to a gene; V was cut back by 4 bases and J by 5 bases. CDR3 DNA: TGCGCCAGCAGTGGGGACAGGGTATCCGACGAGCAGTACTTC. Translated: CASSGDRVSDEQYF.

CDR3 sequence reads: CASRGPGGETQYF. The DNA of the CDR3 is TGCGCCAGCAGGGGACCGGGAGGAGAGACCCAGTACTTC. The rearrangement links TRBV5-1 to TRBJ2-5; 7 nucleotides agree with TRBD2. The CDR3 is 13 residues long. The germline gives CDR1 SGHRS, CDR2 YFSETQ. The V segment lost 5 bases and the J segment 4 bases; nucleotides outside the gene matches: 5.

This clone occurred once. The chain is built from TRBV2 and TRBJ2-5; D unresolved. Trimming pared 4 bases from V and 3 bases from J, leaving 9 bases between. The CDR3 length is 13 residues. The germline gives CDR1 SNHLY, CDR2 FYNNEI. CDR3 loop: CASSVVGKETQYF. For the CDR3, the DNA is TGTGCCAGCAGTGTAGTAGGGAAAGAGACCCAGTACTTC. The full variable domain, its missing parts supplied by reference TRBV2 and TRBJ2-5, is EPEVTQTPSHQVTQMGQEVILRCVPISNHLYFYWYRQILGQKVEFLVSFYNNEISEKSEIFDDQFSVERPDGSNFTLKIRSTKLEDSAMYFCASSVVGKETQYFGPGTRLLVL.

The rearrangement links TRBV29-1 to TRBJ2-3; 9 bases are a match to TRBD2. Germline values: CDR1 SQVTM, CDR2 ANQGSEA. V shed 4 bases, J shed 4 bases, and the junction held 6 bases outside the gene matches. This CDR3 has 14 residues. Here the CDR3 DNA reads TGCAGCGTTGGGGTTAGCGGGGGCGCAGATACGCAGTATTTT. It is translated as CSVGVSGGADTQYF.

V is TRBV29-1 and J is TRBJ2-1, with D possibly matching TRBD1 (6 bases). The CDR3 runs to 12 residues. Looked up from germline, CDR1 is SQVTM and CDR2 is ANQGSEA. V was cut by 7 bases and J by 4 bases, with 11 bases left in between. CDR3 loop: CSAETGYNEQFF. The CDR3 DNA reads TGCAGCGCTGAGACAGGATACAATGAGCAGTTCTTC.

V and J are TRBV6-5 and TRBJ2-5; D perhaps matches TRBD2 (5 bases). The CDR3 sequence is 13 residues long. V dropped 6 bases and J dropped 4 bases, with 12 bases sitting between them. Germline V gene sequence: CDR1 MNHEY, CDR2 SVGAGI. For the CDR3, the DNA is TGTGCCAGCAGCGTGCCGGGATCAGAGACCCAGTACTTC. It yields the protein CASSVPGSETQYF.

V usage is TRBV30 and J usage is TRBJ2-1, with D tentatively TRBD1 (5 bases). V was shortened by 2 bases and J by 6 bases, with 11 bases between the two germline ends. The germline CDR1 and CDR2 sequences are GTSNPN and SVGIG (reference sequence). CDR3 length equals 13 residues. Here the CDR3 reads CAWSTGRVNEQFF. The CDR3, as DNA: TGTGCCTGGAGTACCGGCAGGGTCAATGAGCAGTTCTTC.

This clone was observed a handful of times. The chain is built from TRBV7-2 and TRBJ2-1; perhaps TRBD2 as D (6 bases). Germline CDR1 and CDR2: SGHTA and FQGNSA. V was shortened by 5 bases and J by 11 bases, with 13 bases between the two germline ends. The CDR3 sequence is 12 residues long. The CDR3 DNA follows: TGTGCCAGCAGCCAGACCCGGGGGAAGCAGTTCTTC. Translated: CASSQTRGKQFF.

The table lists this clone with a few counts. The chain carries TRBV10-3 and TRBJ2-7; a possible D gene is TRBD1 (6 bases). CDR3 length equals 12 residues. CDR1 is ENHRY, CDR2 SYGVKD, per germline. V shed 5 bases and J shed 3 bases, with 8 bases lying between them. CDR3: CAISPDSYEQYF. The CDR3 bases are TGTGCCATCAGTCCGGACAGCTACGAGCAGTACTTC.